Listed here is a single TCR beta chain. The data were obtained in a study of PD-L1 blockade in urothelial cancer. Study-wide background: Patients' histories included 0 to 3 prior chemotherapy regimens. Samples of blood were analyzed 3 weeks (second dose) and 6 weeks after treatment start.

This CDR3 has 16 residues. The V gene's germline CDR1 is MGHDK and CDR2 SYGVNS. V was pared by 3 bases and J by 5 bases, with 20 bases between. Time point described: pretreatment peripheral blood. Metastatic or locally advanced urothelial carcinoma was present in the patients. The data were produced by immunoSEQ multiplex PCR, yet TCRdb's version contains in-frame clones alone and is incomplete. In the table there are under 100,000 clones, nearly 90% of which are singletons. The chain has TRBV25-1 and TRBJ2-7, with no clear D. The specimen comprised PBMCs, sampled around atezolizumab (anti-PD-L1) treatment. This TCR was recovered from a man aged 55 to 70 with urothelial cancer. CDR3 nucleotide sequence: TGTGCCAGCAGTGATATCATGGTTGACGGGTCCCACGAGCAGTACTTC. Translated, it gives CASSDIMVDGSHEQYF.